Sequencing of this TCR beta chain was carried out in a study of cytomegalovirus exposure and HLA in healthy donors. Across the study: A prior analysis found 117 million unique TCR beta sequences from around 200 million T cells.

This PCR relied on a set of 60 Vbeta primers and 13 Jbeta primers. Sequenced by immunoSEQ multiplex PCR; TCRdb stores in-frame clones only, minus some. Of some 100,000 clones in the sample, around 84% were seen once. The CDR3 is made up of 15 amino acids. The junction had 8 bases not matched to a gene; V was cut back by 5 bases and J by 2 bases. In germline, CDR1 is MNHEY, CDR2 SMNVEV (reference sequence). Regarding this clone: Its antigen remains unidentified.

General study results and limits: It was confirmed in vitro that a few of the CMV-associated chains were specific for CMV antigens. Links to common viral pathogens appeared, in a later analysis, for several of the most significant clusters.

The sequencing input was PBMCs. The source is a woman between 35 and 50 years old in good health and CMV-seropositive. V and J are TRBV27 and TRBJ1-2; 7 bases agree with TRBD1. This chain's CDR3 is CASSPVDRANYGYTF. CDR3 DNA sequence: TGTGCCAGCAGTCCCGTAGACAGGGCGAACTATGGCTACACCTTC.